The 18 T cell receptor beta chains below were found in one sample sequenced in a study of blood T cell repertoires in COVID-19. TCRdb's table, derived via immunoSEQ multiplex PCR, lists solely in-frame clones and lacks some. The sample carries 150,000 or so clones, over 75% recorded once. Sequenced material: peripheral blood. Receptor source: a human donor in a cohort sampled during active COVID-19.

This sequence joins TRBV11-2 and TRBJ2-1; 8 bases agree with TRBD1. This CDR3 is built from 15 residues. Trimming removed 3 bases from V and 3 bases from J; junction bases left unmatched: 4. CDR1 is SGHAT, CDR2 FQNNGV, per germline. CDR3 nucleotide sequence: TGTGCCAGCAGCTTCGGACAGGGTCTCTACAATGAGCAGTTCTTC. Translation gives CASSFGQGLYNEQFF. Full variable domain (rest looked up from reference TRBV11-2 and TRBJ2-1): EAGVAQSPRYKIIEKRQSVAFWCNPISGHATLYWYQQILGQGPKLLIQFQNNGVVDDSQLPKDRFSAERLKGVDSTLKIQPAKLEDSAVYLCASSFGQGLYNEQFFGPGTRLTVL.

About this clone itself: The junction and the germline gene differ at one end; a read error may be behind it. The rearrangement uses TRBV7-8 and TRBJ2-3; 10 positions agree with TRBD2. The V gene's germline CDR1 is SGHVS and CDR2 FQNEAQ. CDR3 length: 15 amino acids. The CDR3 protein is CASSLGLAGADTQYF. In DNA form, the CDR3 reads TGTGCCAGCAGCTTAGGGCTAGCGGGGGCAGACACGCAGTATTTT.

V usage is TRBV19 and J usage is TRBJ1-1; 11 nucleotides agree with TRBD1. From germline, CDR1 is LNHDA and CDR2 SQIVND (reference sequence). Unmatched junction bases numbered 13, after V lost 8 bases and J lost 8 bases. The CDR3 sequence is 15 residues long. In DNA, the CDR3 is TGTGCCAGTCTTCTGGACAGGGGGCATTGGGTAGAAGCTTTCTTT. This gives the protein CASLLDRGHWVEAFF.

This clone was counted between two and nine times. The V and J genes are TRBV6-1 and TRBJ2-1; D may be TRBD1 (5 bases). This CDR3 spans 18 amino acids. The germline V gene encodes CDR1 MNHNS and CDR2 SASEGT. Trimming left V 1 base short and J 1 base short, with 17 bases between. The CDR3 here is CASSEEYRSRPSYNEQFF. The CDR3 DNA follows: TGTGCCAGCAGTGAAGAGTACAGGAGCAGGCCATCCTACAATGAGCAGTTCTTC.

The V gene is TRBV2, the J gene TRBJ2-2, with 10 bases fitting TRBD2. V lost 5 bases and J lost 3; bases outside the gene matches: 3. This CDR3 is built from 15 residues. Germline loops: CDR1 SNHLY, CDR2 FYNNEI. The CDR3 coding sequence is TGTGCCAGCAGTTCCGGGACTAGCGACACCGGGGAGCTGTTTTTT. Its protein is CASSSGTSDTGELFF.

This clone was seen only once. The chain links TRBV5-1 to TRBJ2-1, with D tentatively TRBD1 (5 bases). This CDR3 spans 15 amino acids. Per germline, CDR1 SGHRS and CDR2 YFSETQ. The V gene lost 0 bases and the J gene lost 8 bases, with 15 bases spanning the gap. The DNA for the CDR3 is TGCGCCAGCAGCTTGGAGGCAGGGTTGTTAGATGAGCAGTTCTTC. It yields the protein CASSLEAGLLDEQFF.

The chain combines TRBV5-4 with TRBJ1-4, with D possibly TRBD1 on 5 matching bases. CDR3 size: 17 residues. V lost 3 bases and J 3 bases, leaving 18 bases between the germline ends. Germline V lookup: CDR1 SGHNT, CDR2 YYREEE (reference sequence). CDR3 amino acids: CASSSKTAGVPNEKLFF. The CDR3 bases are TGTGCCAGCAGCTCAAAGACAGCGGGGGTTCCTAATGAAAAACTGTTTTTT. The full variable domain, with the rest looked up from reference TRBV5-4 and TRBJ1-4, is ETGVTQSPTHLIKTRGQQVTLRCSSQSGHNTVSWYQQALGQGPQFIFQYYREEENGRGNFPPRFSGLQFPNYSSELNVNALELDDSALYLCASSSKTAGVPNEKLFFGSGTQLSVL.

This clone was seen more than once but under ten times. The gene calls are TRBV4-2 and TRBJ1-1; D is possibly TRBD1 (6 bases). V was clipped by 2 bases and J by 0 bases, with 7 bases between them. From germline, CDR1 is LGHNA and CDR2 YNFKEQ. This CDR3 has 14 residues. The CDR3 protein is CASSQQGMNTEAFF. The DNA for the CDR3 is TGTGCCAGCAGCCAACAGGGGATGAACACTGAAGCTTTCTTT.

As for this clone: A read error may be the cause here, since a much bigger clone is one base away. DNA for the CDR3: TGTGCCAGCAGCTTCAGGGATCAGCCCCAGCATTTT. It codes for CASSFRDQPQHF. The J gene is TRBJ1-5, the V gene TRBV5-8; a weak D match, TRBD1 (5 bases). The CDR3 contains 12 residues. In germline, CDR1 is SGHTS, CDR2 YDEGEE. V lost 2 bases and J 5 bases, leaving 5 bases between the germline ends.

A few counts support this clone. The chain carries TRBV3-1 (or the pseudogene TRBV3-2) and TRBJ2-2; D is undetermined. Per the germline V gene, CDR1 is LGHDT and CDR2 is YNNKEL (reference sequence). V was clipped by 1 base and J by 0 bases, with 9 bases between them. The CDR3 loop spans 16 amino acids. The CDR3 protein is CASSQATGANTGELFF. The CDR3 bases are TGTGCCAGCAGCCAAGCCACGGGTGCGAACACCGGGGAGCTGTTTTTT.

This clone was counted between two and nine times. The CDR3 region has the DNA TGTGCCTGGGATGGGGGGGCCGCTCGGACCTTC. Translated: CAWDGGAARTF. The J gene is TRBJ1-2, the V gene TRBV30; TRBD1 is a possible D gene (6 bases). Germline loops: CDR1 GTSNPN, CDR2 SVGIG (reference sequence). The CDR3 runs to 11 residues. V lost 5 bases, J lost 14 bases, and 18 bases lay in between.

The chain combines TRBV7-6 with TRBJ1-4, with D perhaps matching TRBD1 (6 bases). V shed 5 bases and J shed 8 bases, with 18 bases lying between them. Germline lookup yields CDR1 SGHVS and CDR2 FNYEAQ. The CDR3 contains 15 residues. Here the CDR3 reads CASSPLLGGREKLFF. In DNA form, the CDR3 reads TGTGCCAGCAGCCCCTTATTAGGGGGTCGGGAAAAACTGTTTTTT. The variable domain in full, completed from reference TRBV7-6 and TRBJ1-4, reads GAGVSQSPRYKVTKRGQDVALRCDPISGHVSLYWYRQALGQGPEFLTYFNYEAQQDKSGLPNDRFSAERPEGSISTLTIQRTEQRDSAMYRCASSPLLGGREKLFFGSGTQLSVL.

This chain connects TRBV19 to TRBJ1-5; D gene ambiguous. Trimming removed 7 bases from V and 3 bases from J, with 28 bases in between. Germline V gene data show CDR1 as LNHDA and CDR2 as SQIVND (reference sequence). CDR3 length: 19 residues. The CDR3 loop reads CASTQRDGERRLVNQPQHF. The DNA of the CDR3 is TGTGCCAGTACCCAAAGAGACGGGGAGAGACGGTTGGTCAATCAGCCCCAGCATTTT.

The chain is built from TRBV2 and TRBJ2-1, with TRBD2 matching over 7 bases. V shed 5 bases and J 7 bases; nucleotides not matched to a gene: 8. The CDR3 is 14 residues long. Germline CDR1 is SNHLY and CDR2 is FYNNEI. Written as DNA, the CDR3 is TGTGCCAGCAGTCGGGAGGCCCCCTTGAATGAGCAGTTCTTC. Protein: CASSREAPLNEQFF.

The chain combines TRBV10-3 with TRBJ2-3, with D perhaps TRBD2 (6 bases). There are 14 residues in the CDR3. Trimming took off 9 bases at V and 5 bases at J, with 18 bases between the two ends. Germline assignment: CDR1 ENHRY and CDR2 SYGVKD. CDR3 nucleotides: TGTGCCATTAAGCGTGAACTAGCTGGAGATACGCAGTATTTT. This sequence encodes CAIKRELAGDTQYF.

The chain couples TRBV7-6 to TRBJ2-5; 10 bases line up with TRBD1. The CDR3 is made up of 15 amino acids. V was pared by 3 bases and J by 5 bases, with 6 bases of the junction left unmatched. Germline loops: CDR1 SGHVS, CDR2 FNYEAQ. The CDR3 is CASSFRQGAWETQYF. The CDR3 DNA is TGTGCCAGCAGCTTCCGACAGGGGGCCTGGGAGACCCAGTACTTC.

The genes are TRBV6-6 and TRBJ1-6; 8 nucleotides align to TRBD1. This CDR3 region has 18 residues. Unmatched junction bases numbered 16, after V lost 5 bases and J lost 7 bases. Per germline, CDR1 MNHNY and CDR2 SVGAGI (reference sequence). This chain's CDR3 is CASSPRTGWSSFNSPLHF. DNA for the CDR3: TGTGCCAGCAGTCCTCGGACAGGGTGGTCCTCCTTCAATTCACCCCTCCACTTT.

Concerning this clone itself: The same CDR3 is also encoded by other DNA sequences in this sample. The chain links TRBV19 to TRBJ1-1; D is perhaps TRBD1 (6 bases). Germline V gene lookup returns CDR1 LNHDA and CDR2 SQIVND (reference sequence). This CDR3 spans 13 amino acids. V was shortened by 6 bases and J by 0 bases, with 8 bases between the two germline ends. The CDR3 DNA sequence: TGTGCCAGTAGGGACAGATTGAACACTGAAGCTTTCTTT. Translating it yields CASRDRLNTEAFF.